This T cell receptor beta chain was found in a study of blood T cell repertoires in COVID-19. The assay was immunoSEQ multiplex PCR, and TCRdb's table has in-frame clones only and misses some. The table lists around 120,000 clones, 70% to 90% of them singletons. This clone was observed a handful of times. The J segment lost 3 bases and the V segment lost 2 bases, leaving 3 bases of the junction unmatched. The germline V gene encodes CDR1 KGHSH and CDR2 LQKENI. The CDR3 length is 15 residues. This sequence was found in a human donor in a cohort sampled during active COVID-19. V usage is TRBV18 and J usage is TRBJ2-7, with TRBD1 matching 11 bases. Sequencing input: peripheral blood. The CDR3 DNA follows: TGTGCCAGCTCACCAGCGGGGACAGGGGGCTACGAGCAGTACTTC. As protein: CASSPAGTGGYEQYF. The full variable domain, in which reference TRBV18 and TRBJ2-7 provide the parts outside the CDR3, is NAGVMQNPRHLVRRRGQEARLRCSPMKGHSHVYWYRQLPEEGLKFMVYLQKENIIDESGMPKERFSAEFPKEGPSILRIQQVVRGDSAAYFCASSPAGTGGYEQYFGPGTRLTVT.